These 17 T cell receptor beta chains came from one sample sequenced in a study of blood T cell repertoires in COVID-19. The repertoire was sequenced with immunoSEQ multiplex PCR; TCRdb's copy has only in-frame clones and lacks some. The sample yields roughly 65,000 clones, around 85% seen once. The sequencing input was peripheral blood. The receptors here all came from an elderly woman with active or convalescent COVID-19.

The rearrangement links TRBV2 to TRBJ1-2; tentatively, D is TRBD1 (6 bases). The V end lost 5 bases, the J end lost 7 bases, and 11 bases lay between the germline ends. The CDR3 sequence is 12 residues long. The germline V gene encodes CDR1 SNHLY and CDR2 FYNNEI. DNA of the CDR3: TGTGCCAGCAGTCCGAGGGGGGGTGGCTACACCTTC. As protein: CASSPRGGGYTF.

The V gene is TRBV27, the J gene TRBJ2-2; D gene ambiguous. The CDR3 runs 14 residues. The germline V gene encodes CDR1 MNHEY and CDR2 SMNVEV (reference sequence). V was clipped by 5 bases and J by 6 bases, with 13 bases between them. CDR3 sequence: CASSRTTPAGELFF. The CDR3 DNA reads TGTGCCAGCAGTCGTACCACACCCGCCGGGGAGCTGTTTTTT.

The chain uses TRBV7-9 and TRBJ1-3; perhaps TRBD1 as D (5 bases). V dropped 4 bases and J dropped 5 bases, with 12 bases sitting between them. Germline assignment: CDR1 SEHNR and CDR2 FQNEAQ (reference sequence). The CDR3 is made up of 14 amino acids. The CDR3 sequence is CASSSGTLRNTIYF. The CDR3 region has the DNA TGTGCCAGCAGCTCAGGGACTCTCAGAAACACCATATATTTT.

The rearrangement joins TRBV4-1 to TRBJ1-2, with D maybe TRBD1 (6 bases). V lost 3 bases and J lost 8, with 19 bases in between. CDR3 size: 15 residues. Looked up from germline, CDR1 is MGHRA and CDR2 is YSYEKL. The CDR3 here is CASSHGRAGGDGYTF. Here the CDR3 DNA reads TGCGCCAGCAGCCACGGGAGGGCGGGGGGCGACGGCTACACCTTC.

The gene calls are TRBV4-3 and TRBJ2-1; a weak D match, TRBD2 (5 bases). Trimming stripped 3 bases from V and 6 bases from J, with 12 bases between. In germline, CDR1 is LGHNA, CDR2 YSLEER. The length of the CDR3 is 14 residues. CDR3 amino acids: CASSHGPAANEQFF. In nucleotides, the CDR3 is TGCGCCAGCAGCCACGGGCCAGCGGCCAATGAGCAGTTCTTC.

This sequence joins TRBV5-3 and TRBJ2-1, with D perhaps matching TRBD1 (5 bases). TRBV5-3 is an ORF for which the function is uncertain. With 4 bases removed from V and 6 bases from J, the gap between germline ends came to 11 bases. This CDR3 is 13 amino acids long. The chain's CDR3 is CARSRDSFNEQFF. The CDR3 nucleotides read TGTGCCAGAAGCCGCGACAGCTTCAATGAGCAGTTCTTC.

The chain uses TRBV3-1 (or the pseudogene TRBV3-2) and TRBJ2-7; TRBD2 might be the D (6 bases). Germline lookup yields CDR1 LGHDT and CDR2 YNNKEL (reference sequence). Deletions cut 3 bases from V and 2 bases from J, with 11 bases between. The CDR3 runs 14 residues. The CDR3 sequence: CASSHSGLTYEQYF. The CDR3 DNA is TGTGCCAGCAGCCATAGCGGTTTGACCTACGAGCAGTACTTC.

This chain joins TRBV28 and TRBJ1-2; D remains ambiguous. The CDR3 spans 14 residues. CDR1 and CDR2 (germline): MDHEN, SYDVKM. V lost 3 bases to trimming and J lost 6 bases, with 14 bases between them. In DNA form, the CDR3 reads TGTGCCAGCAGTTTTCAGACGGTGCAGGATGGCTACACCTTC. Translation: CASSFQTVQDGYTF.

The chain has TRBV2 and TRBJ2-5; 7 bases agree with TRBD1. Germline V gene data show CDR1 as SNHLY and CDR2 as FYNNEI. This CDR3 has 12 amino acids. J gave up 2 bases and V 8 bases, and 2 bases lay outside the gene matches. CDR3 sequence reads: CASGTEQETQYF. The CDR3 DNA is TGTGCCAGCGGGACAGAACAAGAGACCCAGTACTTC.

This clone was detected only once. V gene TRBV11-2 combines with J gene TRBJ2-5, with a tentative D call TRBD2 (6 bases). CDR1 SGHAT and CDR2 FQNNGV come from the germline V gene. V lost 5 bases, J lost 1 base, and 17 bases lay in between. The CDR3 runs 16 residues. The CDR3 DNA is TGTGCCAGCAGCGGTCCCTTAGCGGTAGTCCAAGAGACCCAGTACTTC. Translated: CASSGPLAVVQETQYF.

J is TRBJ1-5 and V is TRBV6-5, with D tentatively TRBD1 (6 bases). Trimming cost V 10 bases and J 14 bases, with 21 bases left between them. The CDR3 contains 12 residues. Germline V gene sequence: CDR1 MNHEY, CDR2 SVGAGI. The DNA for the CDR3 is TGTGCCACCCAGACAGGTTCAGTGGCGGAGCATTTT. Protein: CATQTGSVAEHF.

This clone turned up a few times. This chain connects TRBV5-4 to TRBJ2-1; a possible D gene is TRBD1 (5 bases). The V gene's germline CDR1 is SGHNT and CDR2 YYREEE (reference sequence). The ends were cut back, 4 bases at V and 4 bases at J, with 6 bases in the middle. The CDR3 totals 12 residues. Here the CDR3 reads CASSRGYNEQFF. CDR3 bases: TGTGCCAGCAGCAGGGGATACAATGAGCAGTTCTTC.

The chain couples TRBV6-5 to TRBJ1-4, with 7 bases fitting TRBD1. The germline gives CDR1 MNHEY, CDR2 SVGAGI. The V gene end was trimmed by 6 bases and the J gene end by 2 bases; junction bases not matched to a gene: 0. There are 13 residues in the CDR3. CDR3 DNA: TGTGCCAGCAGGACAGGGACTAATGAAAAACTGTTTTTT. Its protein product is CASRTGTNEKLFF.

The V and J genes are TRBV5-5 and TRBJ1-5; the D is unclear. The CDR3 loop spans 14 amino acids. V was pared by 0 bases and J by 5 bases, with 9 bases between. Germline V gene lookup returns CDR1 SGHKS and CDR2 YYEKEE (reference sequence). This chain's CDR3 is CASSLAVRDQPQHF. The DNA for the CDR3 is TGTGCCAGCAGCTTGGCCGTGAGGGATCAGCCCCAGCATTTT.

This chain connects TRBV7-9 to TRBJ1-1; TRBD1 might be the D (6 bases). The CDR3 loop spans 13 amino acids. V gave up 1 base and J gave up 10 bases, with 13 bases separating them. Germline loops: CDR1 SEHNR, CDR2 FQNEAQ (reference sequence). In DNA form, the CDR3 reads TGTGCCAGCAGCTTAGGGGCCAGGGGATTAGCTTTCTTT. Translated, it gives CASSLGARGLAFF.

The chain has TRBV5-4 and TRBJ1-1; possibly TRBD1 for D (5 bases). Germline lookup yields CDR1 SGHNT and CDR2 YYREEE (reference sequence). CDR3 length: 14 amino acids. The V and J ends lost 3 bases and 0 bases respectively, with 9 bases between them. CDR3 nucleotide sequence: TGTGCCAGCAGCTCCCAGACAGTGAACACTGAAGCTTTCTTT. It is translated as CASSSQTVNTEAFF.

V is TRBV5-6 and J is TRBJ2-1; perhaps TRBD1 as D (5 bases). CDR3 length equals 13 residues. Deletions cut 2 bases from V and 14 bases from J, with 17 bases between. The germline V gene has CDR1 SGHDT and CDR2 YYEEEE. CDR3 DNA: TGTGCCAGCAGCTTCCTCGATACAGGTGCGGAGTTCTTC. Amino acid sequence: CASSFLDTGAEFF.